The entry below describes one T cell receptor beta chain. This entry is derived from a study of blood T cell repertoires in COVID-19. Study background: COVID-19 samples, acute and convalescent, were from the United States, Italy and Spain. The analysed material was cDNA or gDNA that came from T cells, B-cell-depleted T cells, or PBMCs.

Original handling: Amplification with reference gene primers provided the estimates of nucleated cell counts. This table comes from immunoSEQ multiplex PCR, and its TCRdb copy is limited to in-frame clones, with some not included. The V and J calls and the clone size are those of that table, but D and trimming were determined from the DNA. The sample has tens of thousands of clones, around 87% seen once. Germline V gives CDR1 KGHSH, CDR2 LQKENI. V dropped 3 bases and J dropped 6 bases, with 11 bases sitting between them. This CDR3 spans 13 amino acids. This receptor was taken from a human donor in a cohort sampled during active COVID-19. The donor label of this sample is uncertain. Sequences were obtained from peripheral blood. V is TRBV18 and J is TRBJ1-2; no reliable D call. This chain's CDR3 is CASSPPGSNGYTF. DNA of the CDR3: TGTGCCAGCTCACCTCCGGGGTCGAATGGCTACACCTTC.